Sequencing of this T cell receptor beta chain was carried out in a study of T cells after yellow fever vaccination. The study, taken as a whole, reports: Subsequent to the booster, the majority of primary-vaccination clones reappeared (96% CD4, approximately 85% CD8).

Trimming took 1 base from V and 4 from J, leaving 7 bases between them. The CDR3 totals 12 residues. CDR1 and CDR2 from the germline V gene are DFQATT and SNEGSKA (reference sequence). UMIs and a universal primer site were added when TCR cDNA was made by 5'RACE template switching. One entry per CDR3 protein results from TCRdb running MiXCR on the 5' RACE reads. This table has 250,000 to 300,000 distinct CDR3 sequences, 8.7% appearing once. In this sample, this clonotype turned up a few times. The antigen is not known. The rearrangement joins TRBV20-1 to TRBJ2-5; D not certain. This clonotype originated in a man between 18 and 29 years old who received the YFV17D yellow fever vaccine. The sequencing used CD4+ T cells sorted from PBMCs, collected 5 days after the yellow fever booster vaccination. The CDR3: CSARGIGETQYF. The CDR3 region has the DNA TGCAGTGCTAGAGGCATAGGAGAGACCCAGTACTTC.